This entry describes one TCR beta chain. Antigen: not known. The data derive from a study of T cells after yellow fever vaccination. Study results and limitations: Few clonotypes appeared in both CD4 and CD8 compartments. Most primary-vaccination clones recurred post-booster (around 97% CD4, 85% to 90% CD8).

TCRdb re-called the 5' RACE reads with MiXCR, one entry per CDR3 protein. The sample shows over 150,000 distinct CDR3 sequences, approximately 6.2% of them seen only once. The ends were cut back, 0 bases at V and 2 bases at J, with 7 bases in the middle. The length of the CDR3 is 14 residues. Germline CDR1 and CDR2: LGHNA and YSLEER. This TCR came from a man younger than 35 who received the YFV17D yellow fever vaccine. The chain carries TRBV4-3 and TRBJ1-1; D gene unclear. The input for sequencing was CD4+ T cells sorted from PBMCs, taken on the day of the first yellow fever vaccination. CDR3 region: CASSQDTANTEAFF. The DNA of the CDR3 is TGCGCCAGCAGCCAAGATACGGCAAACACTGAAGCTTTCTTT.